The T cell receptor (beta chain) under discussion was sequenced for a study of PD-1 blockade in mismatch repair-deficient tumors. Study-level background: Patients had about 13 mismatch repair-deficient cancer types and were previously treated and progressing.

Every patient had mismatch repair deficiency by PCR or immunohistochemistry. A few pembrolizumab responders had their TCRs sequenced. Libraries were prepared by immunoSEQ multiplex PCR; TCRdb keeps only in-frame clonotypes and omits some of them. The sample gives roughly 120,000 clones, about 90% of which show up once; roughly 10% is in the top ten. The study, taken as a whole, reports: Rapid post-treatment expansion, then contraction, generally preceding radiologic response, marked tumor-resident clones.

Remarks on this clone: The antigen is unknown.

The V gene end was trimmed by 0 bases and the J gene end by 0 bases; junction bases not matched to a gene: 8. Looked up from germline, CDR1 is GTSNPN and CDR2 is SVGIG (reference sequence). This CDR3 has 16 amino acids. This material consisted of peripheral blood, taken just over 70 weeks after starting pembrolizumab. The genes are TRBV30 and TRBJ2-7; 7 bases map to TRBD2. This TCR came from an adult with mismatch repair-deficient cancer. CDR3 sequence reads: CAWSVQELAASYEQYF. The CDR3 nucleotides are TGTGCCTGGAGTGTACAAGAGCTAGCGGCCTCCTACGAGCAGTACTTC.